This T cell receptor (beta chain) was found in a study of T cell responses to AZD1222 COVID-19 vaccine. The CDR3 is 16 residues long. Trimming removed 4 bases from V and 4 bases from J, with 19 bases in between. CDR1 is SGHVS, CDR2 FNYEAQ, per germline. Sequencing was performed with immunoSEQ multiplex PCR; in TCRdb, only in-frame clones are kept and a portion is missing. The sample holds under 200,000 clones; just over 90% are singletons and the top ten take about 3.5%. Findings and caveats of the study: In the spike-specific TCR repertoire, nearly half reportedly target unmutated variant regions. Spike-spanning, vaccine-associated CD4 TCRs were dominant at 160-218 and 743-854. Only a handful of AZD1222 recipients tested seropositive at baseline. Donors were mostly white British, more females; clonal diversity possibly underestimated.

As for this clone: What it binds is unknown.

This chain joins TRBV7-6 and TRBJ1-2, with a possible D match to TRBD1 (6 bases). The TCR originated in an adult who received the MenACWY meningococcal vaccine as a control. Material: peripheral blood, obtained 28 days after the second dose of the MenACWY control vaccine. This CDR3 reads CASSSIPGQNLYGYTF. The CDR3, as DNA: TGTGCCAGCAGCTCCATCCCCGGACAGAACCTCTATGGCTACACCTTC.